The T cell receptor beta chain under discussion was sequenced for a study of the immune and genomic landscape of osteosarcoma. Germline trimming cut 2 bases from V and 6 bases from J; bases unmatched to any gene: 10. The germline CDR1 and CDR2 sequences are SGHRS and YFSETQ. This CDR3 is 16 amino acids long. Produced via immunoSEQ multiplex PCR; TCRdb's table is partial and in-frame only. This table has 1,500 to 2,000 clones, 50% to 65% appearing once. Findings and caveats of the study: A few cases had a single hyperexpanded clone dominating the repertoire, all with fewer than 100 T-cell clonotypes. Productive clonality stayed low overall, though C3 exceeded C1.

A few counts support this clone. Antigen unknown. The sequencing sample was made of primary tumor tissue from the T10 vertebra. The receptor was isolated from a man aged 18 to 29 with osteosarcoma. The chain joins TRBV5-1 to TRBJ2-2, with 7 bases fitting TRBD2. The DNA of the CDR3 is TGCGCCAGCAGCTTAGCGGGGAGCCTGGACCCCGGGGAGCTGTTTTTT. Translating gives CASSLAGSLDPGELFF.